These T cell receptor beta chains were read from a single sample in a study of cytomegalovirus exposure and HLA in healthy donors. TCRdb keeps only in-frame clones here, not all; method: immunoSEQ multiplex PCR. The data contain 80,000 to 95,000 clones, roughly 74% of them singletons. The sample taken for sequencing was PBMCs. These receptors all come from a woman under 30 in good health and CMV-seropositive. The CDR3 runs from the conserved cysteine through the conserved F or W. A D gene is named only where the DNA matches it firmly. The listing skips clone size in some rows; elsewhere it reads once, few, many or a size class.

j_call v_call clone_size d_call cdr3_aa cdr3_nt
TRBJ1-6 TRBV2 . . CASRGDSSGSPLHF TGTGCCAGCAGAGGGGATTCCTCCGGATCACCCCTCCACTTT
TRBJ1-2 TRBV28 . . CASSTTGRPNYGYTF TGTGCCAGCAGTACCACAGGGCGGCCTAACTATGGCTACACCTTC
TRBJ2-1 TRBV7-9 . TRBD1 CASSLAGRGPSYNEQFF TGTGCCAGCAGCTTAGCGGGAAGGGGGCCTTCCTACAATGAGCAGTTCTTC
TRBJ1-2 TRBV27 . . CASSLSGGVNGYTF TGTGCCAGCAGTTTATCTGGGGGCGTGAATGGCTACACCTTC
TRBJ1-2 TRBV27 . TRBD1 CASSISRTGKGGYTF TGTGCCAGCAGCATATCGCGGACAGGGAAGGGTGGCTACACCTTC
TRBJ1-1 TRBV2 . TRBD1 CASSEEGQILNTEAFF TGTGCCAGCAGTGAAGAGGGACAGATACTGAACACTGAAGCTTTCTTT
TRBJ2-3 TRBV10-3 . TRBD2 CAISESTSGRVGSKDTQYF TGTGCCATCAGTGAGTCGACTAGCGGGAGGGTGGGGTCCAAAGATACGCAGTATTTT
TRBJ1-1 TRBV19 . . CASRPQDLNTEAFF TGTGCCAGTAGACCACAAGATTTGAACACTGAAGCTTTCTTT
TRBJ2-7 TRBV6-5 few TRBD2 CASTRLAGGGEQYF TGTGCCAGCACCCGACTAGCGGGAGGCGGCGAGCAGTACTTC
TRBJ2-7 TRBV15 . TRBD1 CATSRERDRNYEQYF TGTGCCACCAGCAGAGAACGGGACAGGAACTACGAGCAGTACTTC
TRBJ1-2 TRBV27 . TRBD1 CASSPTGQGRTGGYTF TGTGCCAGCAGCCCAACGGGACAGGGGAGGACGGGCGGCTACACCTTC
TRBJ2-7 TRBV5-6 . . CASSPGVTYEQYF TGTGCCAGCAGCCCCGGGGTTACCTACGAGCAGTACTTC
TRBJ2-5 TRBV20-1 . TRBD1 CSGPGQDHF TGCAGTGGTCCGGGACAGGACCACTTC
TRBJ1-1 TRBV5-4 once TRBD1 CASSPGTGKGTEAFF TGTGCCAGCAGCCCGGGGACAGGTAAAGGCACTGAAGCTTTCTTT
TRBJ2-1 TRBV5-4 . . CASSSSGSYNEQFF TGTGCCAGCAGCTCCTCAGGGTCCTACAATGAGCAGTTCTTC
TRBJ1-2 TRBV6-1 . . CASSEKKRVPNYGYTF TGTGCCAGCAGTGAAAAGAAACGCGTTCCTAACTATGGCTACACCTTC
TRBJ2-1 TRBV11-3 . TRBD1 CASSLGTGPHPYNEQFF TGTGCCAGCAGCTTAGGGACAGGCCCCCATCCTTACAATGAGCAGTTCTTC